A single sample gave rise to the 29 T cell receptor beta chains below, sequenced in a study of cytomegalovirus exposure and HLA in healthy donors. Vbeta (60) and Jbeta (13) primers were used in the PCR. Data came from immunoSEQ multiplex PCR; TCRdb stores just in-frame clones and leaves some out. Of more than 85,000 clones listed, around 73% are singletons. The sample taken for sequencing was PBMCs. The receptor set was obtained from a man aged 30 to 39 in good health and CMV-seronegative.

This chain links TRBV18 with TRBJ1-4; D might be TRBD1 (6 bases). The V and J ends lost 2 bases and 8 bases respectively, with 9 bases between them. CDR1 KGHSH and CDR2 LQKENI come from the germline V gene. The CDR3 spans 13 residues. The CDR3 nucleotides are TGTGCCAGCTCACCAAGACAGGACGAAAAACTGTTTTTT. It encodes CASSPRQDEKLFF.

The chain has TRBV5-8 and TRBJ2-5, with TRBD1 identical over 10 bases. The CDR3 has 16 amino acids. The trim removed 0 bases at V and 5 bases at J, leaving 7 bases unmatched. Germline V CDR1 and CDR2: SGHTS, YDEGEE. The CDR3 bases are TGTGCCAGCAGCTTGGCGTTGACAGGGGGCTTTGAGACCCAGTACTTC. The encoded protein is CASSLALTGGFETQYF. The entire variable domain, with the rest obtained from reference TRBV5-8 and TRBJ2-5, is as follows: EAGVTQSPTHLIKTRGQQATLRCSPISGHTSVYWYQQALGLGLQFLLWYDEGEERNRGNFPPRFSGRQFPNYSSELNVNALELEDSALYLCASSLALTGGFETQYFGPGTRLLVL.

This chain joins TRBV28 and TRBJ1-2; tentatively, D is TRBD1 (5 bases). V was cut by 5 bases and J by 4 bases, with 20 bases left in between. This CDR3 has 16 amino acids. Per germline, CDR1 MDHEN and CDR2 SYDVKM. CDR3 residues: CASSLPSGGTSYGYTF. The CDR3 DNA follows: TGTGCCAGCAGTCTCCCCTCGGGGGGAACTAGCTATGGCTACACCTTC.

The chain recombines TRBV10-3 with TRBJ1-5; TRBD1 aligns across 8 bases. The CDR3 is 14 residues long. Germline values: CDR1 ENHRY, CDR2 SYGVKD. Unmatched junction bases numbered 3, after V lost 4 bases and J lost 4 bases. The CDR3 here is CAISGQGKNQPQHF. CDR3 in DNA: TGTGCCATCAGTGGACAGGGGAAGAATCAGCCCCAGCATTTT.

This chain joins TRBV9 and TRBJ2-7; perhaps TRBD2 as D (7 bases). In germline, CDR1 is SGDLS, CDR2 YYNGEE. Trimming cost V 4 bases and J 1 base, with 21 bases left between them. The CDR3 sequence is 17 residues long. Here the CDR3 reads CASSKGGIRGESYEQYF. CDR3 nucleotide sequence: TGTGCCAGCAGCAAGGGGGGTATTCGGGGGGAATCCTACGAGCAGTACTTC.

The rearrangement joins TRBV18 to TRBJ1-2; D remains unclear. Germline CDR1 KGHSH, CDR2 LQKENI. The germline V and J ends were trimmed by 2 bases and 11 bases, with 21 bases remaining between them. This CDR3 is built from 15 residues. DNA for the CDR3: TGTGCCAGCTCACCAGCCGGAGCGGGCATCGCGGGGTACACCTTC. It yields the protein CASSPAGAGIAGYTF.

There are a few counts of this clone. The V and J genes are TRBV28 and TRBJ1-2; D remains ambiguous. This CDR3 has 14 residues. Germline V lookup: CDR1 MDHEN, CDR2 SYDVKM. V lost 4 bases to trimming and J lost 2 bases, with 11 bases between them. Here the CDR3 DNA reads TGTGCCAGCAGTTACAGTCCCAGAAACTATGGCTACACCTTC. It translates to CASSYSPRNYGYTF.

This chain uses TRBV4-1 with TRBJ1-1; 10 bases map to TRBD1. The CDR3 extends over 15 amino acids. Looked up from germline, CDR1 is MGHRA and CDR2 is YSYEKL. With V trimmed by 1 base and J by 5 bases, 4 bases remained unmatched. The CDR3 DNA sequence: TGCGCCAGCAGCCAAGCCTGGGGACAGGGGACTGAAGCTTTCTTT. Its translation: CASSQAWGQGTEAFF.

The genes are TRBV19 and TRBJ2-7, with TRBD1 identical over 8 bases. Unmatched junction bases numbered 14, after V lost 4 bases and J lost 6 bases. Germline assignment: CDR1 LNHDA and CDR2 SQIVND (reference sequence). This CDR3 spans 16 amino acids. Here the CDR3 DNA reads TGTGCCAGTAGTAGACGGGACAGGAGAATGGCTGGCGAGCAGTACTTC. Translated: CASSRRDRRMAGEQYF.

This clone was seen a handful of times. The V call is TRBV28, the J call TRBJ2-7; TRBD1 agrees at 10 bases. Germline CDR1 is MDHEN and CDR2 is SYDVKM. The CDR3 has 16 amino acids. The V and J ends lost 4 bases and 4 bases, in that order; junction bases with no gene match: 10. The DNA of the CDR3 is TGTGCCAGCAGTTCACTCGGGGGGACAGGGGTTTACGAGCAGTACTTC. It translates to CASSSLGGTGVYEQYF.

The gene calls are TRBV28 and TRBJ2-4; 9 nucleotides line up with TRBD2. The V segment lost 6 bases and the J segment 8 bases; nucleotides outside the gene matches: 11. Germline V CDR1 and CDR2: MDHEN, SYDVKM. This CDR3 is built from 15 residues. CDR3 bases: TGTGCCAGCAGCCGAAACCCCTCTAGCGGGGACATTCAGTACTTC. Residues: CASSRNPSSGDIQYF.

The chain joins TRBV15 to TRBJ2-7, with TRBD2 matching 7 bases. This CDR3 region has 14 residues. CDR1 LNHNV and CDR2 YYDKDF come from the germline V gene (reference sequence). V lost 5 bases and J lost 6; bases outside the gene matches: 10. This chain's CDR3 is CATSRETSTGEQYF. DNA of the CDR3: TGTGCCACCAGCCGTGAGACTAGCACGGGCGAGCAGTACTTC.

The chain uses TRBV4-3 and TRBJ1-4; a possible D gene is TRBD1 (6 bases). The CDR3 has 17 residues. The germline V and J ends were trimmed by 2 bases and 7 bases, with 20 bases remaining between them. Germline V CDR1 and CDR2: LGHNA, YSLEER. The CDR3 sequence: CASSQLSGGQGREKLFF. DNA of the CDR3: TGCGCCAGCAGCCAACTCAGCGGGGGGCAGGGGCGTGAAAAACTGTTTTTT.

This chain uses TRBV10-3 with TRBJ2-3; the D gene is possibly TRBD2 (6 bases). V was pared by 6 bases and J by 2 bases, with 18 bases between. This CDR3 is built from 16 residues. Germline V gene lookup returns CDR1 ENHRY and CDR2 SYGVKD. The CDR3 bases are TGTGCCATCAGGGCGGAGGGTAGCAGAACCACAGATACGCAGTATTTT. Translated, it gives CAIRAEGSRTTDTQYF.

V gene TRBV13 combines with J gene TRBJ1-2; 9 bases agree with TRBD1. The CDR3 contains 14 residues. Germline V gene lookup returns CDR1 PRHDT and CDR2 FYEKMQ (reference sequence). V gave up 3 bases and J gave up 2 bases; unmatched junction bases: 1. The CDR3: CASSFGQGNYGYTF. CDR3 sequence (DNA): TGTGCCAGCAGCTTCGGACAGGGGAACTATGGCTACACCTTC. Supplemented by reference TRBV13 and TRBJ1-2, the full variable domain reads AAGVIQSPRHLIKEKRETATLKCYPIPRHDTVYWYQQGPGQDPQFLISFYEKMQSDKGSIPDRFSAQQFSDYHSELNMSSLELGDSALYFCASSFGQGNYGYTFGSGTRLTVV.

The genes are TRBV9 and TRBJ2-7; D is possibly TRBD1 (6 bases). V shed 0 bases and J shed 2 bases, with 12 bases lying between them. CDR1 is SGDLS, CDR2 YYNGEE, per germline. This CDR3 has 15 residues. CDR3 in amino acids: CASSVDAGVTYEQYF. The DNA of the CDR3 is TGTGCCAGCAGCGTAGATGCAGGGGTAACCTACGAGCAGTACTTC.

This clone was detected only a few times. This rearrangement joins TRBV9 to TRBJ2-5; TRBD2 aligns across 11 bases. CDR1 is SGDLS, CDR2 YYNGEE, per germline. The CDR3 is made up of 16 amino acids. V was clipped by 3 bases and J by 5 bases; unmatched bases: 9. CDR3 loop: CASSGSGRADLETQYF. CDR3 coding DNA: TGTGCCAGCAGCGGTAGCGGGAGGGCCGATCTGGAGACCCAGTACTTC.

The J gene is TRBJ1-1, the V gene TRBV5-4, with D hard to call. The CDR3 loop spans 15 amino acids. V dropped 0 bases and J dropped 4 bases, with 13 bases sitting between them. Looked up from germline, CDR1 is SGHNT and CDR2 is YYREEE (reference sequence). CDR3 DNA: TGTGCCAGCAGCTTGGTTGTGTCGGGAGGCACTGAAGCTTTCTTT. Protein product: CASSLVVSGGTEAFF.

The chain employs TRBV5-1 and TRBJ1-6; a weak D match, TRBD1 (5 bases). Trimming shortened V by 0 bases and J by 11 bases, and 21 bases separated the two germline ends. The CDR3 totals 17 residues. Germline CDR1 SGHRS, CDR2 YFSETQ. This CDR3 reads CASSLEYGGSAGAPLHF. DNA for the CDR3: TGCGCCAGCAGCTTGGAGTACGGGGGATCAGCCGGGGCACCCCTCCACTTT.

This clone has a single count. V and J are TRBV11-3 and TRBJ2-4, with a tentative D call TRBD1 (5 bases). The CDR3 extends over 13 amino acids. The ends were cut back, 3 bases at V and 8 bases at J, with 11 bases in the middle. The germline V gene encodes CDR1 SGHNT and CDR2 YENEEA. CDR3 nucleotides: TGTGCCAGCAGCTTTGGGGCAGGGCACATTCAGTACTTC. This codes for CASSFGAGHIQYF.

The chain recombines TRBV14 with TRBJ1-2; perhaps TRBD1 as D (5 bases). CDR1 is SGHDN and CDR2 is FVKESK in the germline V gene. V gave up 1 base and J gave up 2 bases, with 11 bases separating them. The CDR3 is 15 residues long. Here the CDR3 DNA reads TGTGCCAGCAGCCAAGTTGTGGGGCTGAACTATGGCTACACCTTC. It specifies CASSQVVGLNYGYTF.

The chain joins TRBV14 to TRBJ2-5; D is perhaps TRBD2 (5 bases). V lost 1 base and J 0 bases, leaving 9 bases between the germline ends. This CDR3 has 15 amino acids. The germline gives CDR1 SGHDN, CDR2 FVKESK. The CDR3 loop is CASSQVPGYQETQYF. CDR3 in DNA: TGTGCCAGCAGCCAAGTGCCGGGATACCAAGAGACCCAGTACTTC.

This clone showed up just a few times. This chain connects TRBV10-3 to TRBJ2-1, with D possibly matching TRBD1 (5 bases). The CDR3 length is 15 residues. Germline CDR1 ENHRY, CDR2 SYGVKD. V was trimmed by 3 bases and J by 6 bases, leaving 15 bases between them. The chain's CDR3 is CAISDRELEPNEQFF. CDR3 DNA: TGTGCCATCAGTGACAGGGAATTGGAACCCAATGAGCAGTTCTTC.

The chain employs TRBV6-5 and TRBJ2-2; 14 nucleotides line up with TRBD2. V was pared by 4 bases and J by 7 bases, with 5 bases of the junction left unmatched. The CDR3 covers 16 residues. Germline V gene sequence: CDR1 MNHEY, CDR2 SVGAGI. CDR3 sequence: CASSSTSGRANGELFF. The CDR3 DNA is TGTGCCAGCAGTTCGACTAGCGGGAGGGCCAACGGGGAGCTGTTTTTT.

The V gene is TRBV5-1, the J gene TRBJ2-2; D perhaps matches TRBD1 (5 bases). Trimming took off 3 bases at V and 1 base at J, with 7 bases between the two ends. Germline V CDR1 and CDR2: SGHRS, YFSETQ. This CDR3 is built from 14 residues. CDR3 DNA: TGCGCCAGCAGCTCCGGACAGAACACCGGGGAGCTGTTTTTT. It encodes CASSSGQNTGELFF.

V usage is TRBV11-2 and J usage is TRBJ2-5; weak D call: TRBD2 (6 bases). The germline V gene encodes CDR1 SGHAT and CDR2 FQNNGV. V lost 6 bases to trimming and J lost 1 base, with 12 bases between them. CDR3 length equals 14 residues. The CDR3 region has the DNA TGTGCCAGCAGTCCTGGCGGGGTCCAAGAGACCCAGTACTTC. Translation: CASSPGGVQETQYF.

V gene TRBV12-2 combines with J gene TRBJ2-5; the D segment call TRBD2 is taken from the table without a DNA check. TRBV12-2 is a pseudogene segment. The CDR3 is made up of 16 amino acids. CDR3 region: CASRPLTRGGQETQYF. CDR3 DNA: TGTGCAAGTCGCCCCCTAACCCGGGGAGGGCAAGAGACCCAGTACTTC.

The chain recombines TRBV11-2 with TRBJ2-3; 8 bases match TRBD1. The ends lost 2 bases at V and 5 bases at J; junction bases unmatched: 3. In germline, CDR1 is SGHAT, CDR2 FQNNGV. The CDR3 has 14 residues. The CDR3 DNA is TGTGCCAGCAGCTTAAGGACAGGGATAGATACGCAGTATTTT. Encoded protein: CASSLRTGIDTQYF.

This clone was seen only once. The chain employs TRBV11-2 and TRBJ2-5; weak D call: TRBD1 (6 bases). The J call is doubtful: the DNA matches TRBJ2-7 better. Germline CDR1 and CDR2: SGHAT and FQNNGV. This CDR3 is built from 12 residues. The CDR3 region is CASSSRGYEQYF. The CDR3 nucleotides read TGTGCCAGCAGCTCCAGGGGTTACGAGCAGTACTTC.